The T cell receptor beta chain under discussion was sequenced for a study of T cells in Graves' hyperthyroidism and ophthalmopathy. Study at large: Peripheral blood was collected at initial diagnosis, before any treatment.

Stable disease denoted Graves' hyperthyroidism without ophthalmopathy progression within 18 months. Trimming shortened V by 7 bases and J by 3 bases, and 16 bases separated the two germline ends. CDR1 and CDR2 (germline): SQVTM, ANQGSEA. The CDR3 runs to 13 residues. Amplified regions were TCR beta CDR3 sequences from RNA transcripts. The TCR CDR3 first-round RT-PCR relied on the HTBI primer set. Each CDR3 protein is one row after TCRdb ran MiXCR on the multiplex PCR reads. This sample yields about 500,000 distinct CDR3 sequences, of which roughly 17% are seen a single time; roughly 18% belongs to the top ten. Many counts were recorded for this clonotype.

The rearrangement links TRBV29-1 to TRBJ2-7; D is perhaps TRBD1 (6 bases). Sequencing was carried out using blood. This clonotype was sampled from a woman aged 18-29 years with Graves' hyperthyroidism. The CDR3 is CSAAVRRGYEQYF. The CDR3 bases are TGCAGCGCCGCTGTCCGCAGGGGCTACGAGCAGTACTTC.